What follows are 12 T cell receptor beta chains derived from one specimen sequenced in a study of blood T cell repertoires in COVID-19. Data came from immunoSEQ multiplex PCR; TCRdb stores just in-frame clones and leaves some out. The repertoire holds around 180,000 clones, with roughly 84% as singletons. The specimen sequenced was peripheral blood. The receptors originated from a woman aged 80 or older with active or convalescent COVID-19.

Concerning this clone itself: Other DNA sequences within the sample encode an identical CDR3. The chain employs TRBV6-5 and TRBJ2-1; 8 nucleotides agree with TRBD1. The length of the CDR3 is 14 residues. From germline, CDR1 is MNHEY and CDR2 SVGAGI. Trimming removed 7 bases from V and 4 bases from J; junction bases left unmatched: 6. The DNA of the CDR3 is TGTGCCAGCATGGGGCAGGGGGCGTACAATGAGCAGTTCTTC. This sequence encodes CASMGQGAYNEQFF.

This clone showed up just a few times. The gene calls are TRBV10-3 and TRBJ2-5; 8 nucleotides agree with TRBD2. The germline gives CDR1 ENHRY, CDR2 SYGVKD. Losses at the gene ends were 4 bases for V and 2 bases for J; bases not matched to a gene: 3. The CDR3 has 14 residues. The DNA of the CDR3 is TGTGCCATCAGTGCCCAGCGGGGGCAAGAGACCCAGTACTTC. Protein sequence: CAISAQRGQETQYF.

This chain connects TRBV11-3 to TRBJ2-7, with TRBD2 matching over 11 bases. Looked up from germline, CDR1 is SGHNT and CDR2 is YENEEA. CDR3 length equals 17 residues. The CDR3 coding sequence is TGTGCACCCCTAGGGCAGACTAGCGGGAAGGTCTACTACGAGCAGTACTTC. Translated, it gives CAPLGQTSGKVYYEQYF.

The rearrangement uses TRBV5-1 and TRBJ2-5; the match to TRBD1 covers 7 bases. The germline gives CDR1 SGHRS, CDR2 YFSETQ. J lost 5 bases, V lost 5 bases, and 3 bases had no gene match. CDR3 length: 12 amino acids. This CDR3 reads CASRLTGETQYF. CDR3 DNA sequence: TGCGCCAGCAGATTGACAGGGGAGACCCAGTACTTC.

This clone was counted between two and nine times. V usage is TRBV2 and J usage is TRBJ2-5; 8 positions match TRBD1. The CDR3 has 12 amino acids. CDR1 SNHLY and CDR2 FYNNEI come from the germline V gene. After removal of 10 bases from V and 4 bases from J, the junction contained 5 bases not matched to a gene. As DNA, the CDR3 is TGTGCCATTCAGGGGGCTGTAGAGACCCAGTACTTC. Translated: CAIQGAVETQYF. The variable domain in full, with the rest retrieved from reference TRBV2 and TRBJ2-5, is EPEVTQTPSHQVTQMGQEVILRCVPISNHLYFYWYRQILGQKVEFLVSFYNNEISEKSEIFDDQFSVERPDGSNFTLKIRSTKLEDSAMYFCAIQGAVETQYFGPGTRLLVL.

The chain is built from TRBV24-1 and TRBJ1-5; possible D gene TRBD1, 5 bases. Germline lookup yields CDR1 KGHDR and CDR2 SFDVKD. The CDR3 covers 15 residues. Trimming stripped 10 bases from V and 0 bases from J, with 15 bases between. The CDR3 bases are TGTGCCACAGCTCACGACAGTTCTAGCAATCAGCCCCAGCATTTT. Translating gives CATAHDSSSNQPQHF.

With respect to this clone: Other DNA sequences from this sample encode an identical CDR3 as well. The chain employs TRBV5-1 and TRBJ1-1; TRBD1 matches at 7 bases. The CDR3 covers 14 residues. Germline V lookup: CDR1 SGHRS, CDR2 YFSETQ. J gave up 0 bases and V 4 bases, and 3 bases lay outside the gene matches. CDR3 loop: CASSRQGMNTEAFF. The CDR3 nucleotides read TGCGCCAGCAGCCGACAGGGCATGAACACTGAAGCTTTCTTT.

This chain connects TRBV5-5 to TRBJ2-1; 9 positions match TRBD2. Per the germline V gene, CDR1 is SGHKS and CDR2 is YYEKEE (reference sequence). The CDR3 has 18 amino acids. Trimming at V came to 6 bases and at J to 1 base, leaving 14 bases not matched to a gene. The CDR3 nucleotides are TGTGCCAGCAACGCCGGCCTAGCGGGAATCGCTTCCTACAATGAGCAGTTCTTC. Protein product: CASNAGLAGIASYNEQFF.

The V call is TRBV6-5, the J call TRBJ2-2; D unclear. The CDR3 consists of 14 residues. CDR1 MNHEY and CDR2 SVGAGI come from the germline V gene. V was clipped by 6 bases and J by 3 bases, with 11 bases between them. CDR3 coding DNA: TGTGCCAGCAGAGGCGGATTTTACACCGGGGAGCTGTTTTTT. This encodes CASRGGFYTGELFF.

In the case of this clone: The sample contains more than one DNA sequence encoding this CDR3. The V and J genes are TRBV5-1 and TRBJ2-5, with 8 bases lining up with TRBD1. The CDR3 sequence is 13 residues long. The V gene's germline CDR1 is SGHRS and CDR2 YFSETQ. V was clipped by 4 bases and J by 4 bases; unmatched bases: 3. In nucleotides, the CDR3 is TGCGCCAGCAGCCTAGGACAGGGAGAGACCCAGTACTTC. Protein product: CASSLGQGETQYF.

The count of this clone is one. The chain couples TRBV11-3 to TRBJ2-3; TRBD2 is a possible D gene (6 bases). The CDR3 totals 13 residues. V dropped 8 bases and J dropped 5 bases, with 14 bases sitting between them. Germline V gene lookup returns CDR1 SGHNT and CDR2 YENEEA. CDR3 DNA sequence: TGTGCCAGCCAGAGCGGGTGGGGAGATACGCAGTATTTT. This codes for CASQSGWGDTQYF.

The rearrangement joins TRBV28 to TRBJ2-1, with 10 bases aligning to TRBD2. The germline V gene has CDR1 MDHEN and CDR2 SYDVKM. This CDR3 is built from 14 residues. The J segment lost 7 bases and the V segment lost 6 bases, leaving 6 bases of the junction unmatched. As DNA, the CDR3 is TGTGCCAGCAGCCTAGCGGGAGAGTTAAATGAGCAGTTCTTC. Protein: CASSLAGELNEQFF.